The 17 T cell receptor beta chains given below trace back to one sample, sequenced in a study of post-analysis software for immune sequencing data. Notes on the study in general: Elevated frequency relative to controls characterized about 5 TRBV segments in patients, TRBV5-6, TRBV5-1 and TRBV20-1 among them.

Unique molecular identifiers tagged the TCR beta cDNA libraries. TCRdb itself ran the PCR reads through MiXCR, one entry per CDR3 protein. The sample shows some 690,000 distinct CDR3 sequences, about 27% of them seen only once. These TCRs are of unknown antigen specificity. The sample consisted of blood. The source of these receptors is a girl between 5 and 17 years old with multiple sclerosis.

As regards this clonotype: It may be a read error: a sequence one base away is much more abundant. V and J are TRBV20-1 and TRBJ2-1, with TRBD2 matching over 12 bases. The length of the CDR3 is 14 residues. Germline loops: CDR1 DFQATT, CDR2 SNEGSKA (reference sequence). CDR3 DNA sequence: TGCGGTGCTAGTCACCTAGCGGGGGGGGTTGAGCAGTTCTTC. Encoded protein: CGASHLAGGVEQFF.

The V and J genes are TRBV24-1 and TRBJ1-1, with D possibly matching TRBD1 (6 bases). This CDR3 region has 15 residues. From germline, CDR1 is KGHDR and CDR2 SFDVKD. V dropped 2 bases and J dropped 7 bases, with 16 bases sitting between them. CDR3 in DNA: TGTGCCACCAGTGATTCTACAGGGAGTAAGTTTGAAGCTTTCTTT. Its translation: CATSDSTGSKFEAFF.

This clonotype was seen only a few times. The CDR3 nucleotides are TGTGCCACCAGTAACACCGGAGCGGCTGAAGCTTTCTTT. Its translation: CATSNTGAAEAFF. V and J are TRBV24-1 and TRBJ1-1; the D is unclear. With 6 bases removed from V and 6 bases from J, the gap between germline ends came to 13 bases. CDR1 is KGHDR, CDR2 SFDVKD, per germline. The CDR3 runs 13 residues.

There are a few counts of this clonotype. The CDR3 region has the DNA TGTGCCAGCAGCCTCGGGACAGGGCGGTACACCGGGGAGCTGTTTTTT. Translating it yields CASSLGTGRYTGELFF. The chain carries TRBV5-8 and TRBJ2-2; 9 nucleotides agree with TRBD1. Germline V gene sequence: CDR1 SGHTS, CDR2 YDEGEE. V lost 4 bases, J lost 3 bases, and 7 bases stayed unmatched. This CDR3 comprises 16 residues.

The chain uses TRBV2 and TRBJ1-4; no definite D call. Germline CDR1 is SNHLY and CDR2 is FYNNEI. V was trimmed by 4 bases and J by 6 bases, leaving 21 bases between them. The CDR3 runs 17 residues. CDR3 sequence (DNA): TGTGCCAGCAGTGGGATGGGCCCCGCGGTGGGTGATGAAAAACTGTTTTTT. This translates into CASSGMGPAVGDEKLFF.

This clonotype has ten or more counts. The V gene is TRBV7-9, the J gene TRBJ2-5, with D possibly being TRBD2 (6 bases). CDR3 length: 13 amino acids. Trimming removed 3 bases at V and 11 bases at J, with 16 bases between. CDR1 is SEHNR and CDR2 is FQNEAQ in the germline V gene (reference sequence). The CDR3 DNA reads as TGTGCCAGCAGCTTTGGAGGGGTACAGGAGCAGTACTTC. Protein product: CASSFGGVQEQYF. Together with reference TRBV7-9 and TRBJ2-5, the CDR3 gives the full variable domain: DTGVSQNPRHKITKRGQNVTFRCDPISEHNRLYWYRQTLGQGPEFLTYFQNEAQLEKSRLLSDRFSAERPKGSFSTLEIQRTEQGDSAMYLCASSFGGVQEQYFGPGTRLLVL.

The J gene is TRBJ1-5, the V gene TRBV24-1, with 7 bases matching TRBD1. The J segment lost 0 bases and the V segment lost 10 bases, leaving 2 bases of the junction unmatched. Germline assignment: CDR1 KGHDR and CDR2 SFDVKD. The CDR3 loop spans 13 amino acids. In nucleotides, the CDR3 is TGTGCCACGGGACAGTTTAGCAATCAGCCCCAGCATTTT. Translated: CATGQFSNQPQHF.

This clonotype appeared a few times. This chain links TRBV12-3 or TRBV12-4 with TRBJ1-2; D gene ambiguous. The V and J ends lost 3 bases and 3 bases respectively, with 8 bases between them. There are 13 residues in the CDR3. The CDR3 bases are TGTGCCAGCAGTTTCGGAGGTCACTATGGCTACACCTTC. Translation: CASSFGGHYGYTF.

The genes are TRBV6-2 or TRBV6-3 and TRBJ2-6; D unclear. Trimming removed 6 bases from V and 4 bases from J, with 10 bases in between. Germline CDR1 and CDR2: MNHEY and SVGEGT. The CDR3 has 14 residues. The CDR3: CASSQAAGANVLTF. The CDR3 DNA is TGTGCCAGCAGCCAGGCCGCGGGGGCCAACGTCCTGACTTTC.

This clonotype was observed a few times. The rearrangement uses TRBV7-2 and TRBJ2-5, with D possibly matching TRBD1 (6 bases). The ends were cut back, 5 bases at V and 4 bases at J, with 20 bases in the middle. The germline CDR1 and CDR2 sequences are SGHTA and FQGNSA. The CDR3 is 16 residues long. The CDR3 region has the DNA TGTGCCAGCAGCCCCTGGGGACAATCGGCCCGAGAGACCCAGTACTTC. It encodes CASSPWGQSARETQYF.

This chain links TRBV7-2 with TRBJ2-5; 8 bases fit TRBD1. This CDR3 has 15 residues. The junction had 16 bases not matched to a gene; V was cut back by 5 bases and J by 11 bases. Germline loops: CDR1 SGHTA, CDR2 FQGNSA. The CDR3 is CASSRDGQGVREQYF. The DNA for the CDR3 is TGTGCCAGCAGCCGAGACGGACAGGGAGTGAGAGAGCAGTACTTC.

The J gene is TRBJ2-5, the V gene TRBV4-3; unclear D gene. The J call may be mistaken, given a closer DNA end match to TRBJ2-7. The V gene's germline CDR1 is LGHNA and CDR2 YSLEER. The CDR3 is 15 amino acids. The CDR3 region is CASSQASGLGNEQYF. DNA of the CDR3: TGCGCCAGCAGCCAAGCCTCCGGGCTCGGTAACGAGCAGTACTTC.

The V gene is TRBV19, the J gene TRBJ2-7; 9 nucleotides align to TRBD2. Germline-derived CDR1 and CDR2 are LNHDA and SQIVND (reference sequence). V shed 3 bases and J 7 bases; nucleotides not matched to a gene: 7. This CDR3 is 14 amino acids long. The CDR3 DNA follows: TGTGCCAGTAGTATGGGGGTAGCGGGAGCGGAGCAGTACTTC. Translation gives CASSMGVAGAEQYF.

This clonotype has just a few counts. The V call is TRBV4-1, the J call TRBJ2-3, with 12 positions matching TRBD2. V shed 2 bases and J 2 bases; nucleotides not matched to a gene: 14. The CDR3 is 20 amino acids. Per the germline V gene, CDR1 is MGHRA and CDR2 is YSYEKL. CDR3 protein: CASSQRVNLGLAGLTDTQYF. The CDR3 coding sequence is TGCGCCAGCAGCCAACGAGTTAATCTAGGACTAGCGGGACTCACAGATACGCAGTATTTT.

The chain uses TRBV27 and TRBJ2-3; 11 bases fit TRBD1. The germline CDR1 and CDR2 sequences are MNHEY and SMNVEV (reference sequence). With V trimmed by 6 bases and J by 7 bases, 9 bases remained unmatched. The CDR3 covers 15 residues. CDR3 residues: CASRQSGTGGNTQYF. DNA of the CDR3: TGTGCCAGCAGACAATCCGGGACAGGGGGTAATACGCAGTATTTT.

This clonotype showed up just a few times. A junction end diverges from the germline sequence, so it may reflect a read error. The chain joins TRBV20-1 to TRBJ1-2; D ambiguous. Germline assignment: CDR1 DFQATT and CDR2 SNEGSKA (reference sequence). This CDR3 is built from 17 residues. CDR3 in amino acids: CSVREWPGGPGPNGYTF. The CDR3 coding sequence is TGCAGTGTTAGAGAATGGCCCGGCGGCCCGGGCCCGAATGGCTACACCTTC.

This clonotype came up a few times. The chain links TRBV28 to TRBJ2-7, with a weak D call TRBD1 (6 bases). The CDR3 consists of 15 residues. V gave up 1 base and J gave up 2 bases, with 12 bases separating them. Germline V gives CDR1 MDHEN, CDR2 SYDVKM. The CDR3 reads CASSLSQGIPYEQYF. The CDR3, as DNA: TGTGCCAGCAGTTTATCTCAGGGGATTCCCTACGAGCAGTACTTC.